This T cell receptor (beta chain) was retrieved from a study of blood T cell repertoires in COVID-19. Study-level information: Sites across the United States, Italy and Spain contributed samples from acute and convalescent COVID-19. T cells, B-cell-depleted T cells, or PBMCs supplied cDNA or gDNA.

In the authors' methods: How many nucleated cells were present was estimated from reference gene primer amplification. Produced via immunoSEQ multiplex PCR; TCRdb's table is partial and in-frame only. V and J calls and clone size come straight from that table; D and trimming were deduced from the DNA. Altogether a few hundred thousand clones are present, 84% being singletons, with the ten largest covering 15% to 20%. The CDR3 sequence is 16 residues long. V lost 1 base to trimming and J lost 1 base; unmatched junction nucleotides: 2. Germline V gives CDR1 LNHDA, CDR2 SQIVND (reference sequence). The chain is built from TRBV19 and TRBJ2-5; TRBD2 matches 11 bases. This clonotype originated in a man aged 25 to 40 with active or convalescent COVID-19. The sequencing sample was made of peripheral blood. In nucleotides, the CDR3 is TGTGCCAGTAGTATAGCCGGGACTAGCGGCCAAGAGACCCAGTACTTC. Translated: CASSIAGTSGQETQYF.